Listed here are 11 T cell receptor beta chains from one sample, sequenced in a study of cytomegalovirus exposure and HLA in healthy donors. TCRdb keeps only in-frame clones here, not all; method: immunoSEQ multiplex PCR. The table records about 130,000 clones, 90% to 97% of them present only once. Material for sequencing was PBMCs. These receptors came from a young man in good health and CMV-seronegative.

The chain links TRBV5-1 to TRBJ2-2; no definite D call. The CDR3 is 13 amino acids. CDR1 and CDR2 from the germline V gene are SGHRS and YFSETQ. Between the trimmed V and J ends, which lost 4 bases and 4 bases, there was a span of 8 bases. The CDR3 region is CASSPHTTGELFF. As DNA, the CDR3 is TGCGCCAGCAGCCCACACACCACCGGGGAGCTGTTTTTT.

The rearrangement links TRBV12-5 to TRBJ2-3; TRBD2 matches 7 bases. This CDR3 contains 17 residues. Germline V gene lookup returns CDR1 LGHNT and CDR2 FRNRAP. With 6 bases clipped from V and 6 bases from J, the junction kept 18 bases outside the gene matches. The CDR3 loop reads CASGPGVWGGVKDTQYF. The CDR3 DNA reads as TGTGCTAGTGGCCCGGGGGTGTGGGGGGGTGTCAAGGATACGCAGTATTTT.

J is TRBJ2-2 and V is TRBV11-1; 10 bases match TRBD2. The ends lost 5 bases at V and 4 bases at J; junction bases unmatched: 7. CDR3 length equals 16 residues. Looked up from germline, CDR1 is SGHAT and CDR2 is FQDESV (reference sequence). This CDR3 is CASSTLAGGPTGELFF. The CDR3 DNA is TGTGCCAGCAGCACCTTAGCGGGAGGCCCCACCGGGGAGCTGTTTTTT.

J is TRBJ2-5 and V is TRBV14, with TRBD2 as a possible D gene (7 bases). V was clipped by 6 bases and J by 7 bases, with 21 bases between them. CDR1 is SGHDN and CDR2 is FVKESK in the germline V gene. CDR3 length: 15 amino acids. CDR3 sequence: CASSPPNGGLMTQYF. DNA for the CDR3: TGTGCCAGCAGTCCTCCAAACGGGGGGCTGATGACCCAGTACTTC. The complete variable domain, with remaining parts taken from reference TRBV14 and TRBJ2-5, reads EAGVTQFPSHSVIEKGQTVTLRCDPISGHDNLYWYRRVMGKEIKFLLHFVKESKQDESGMPNNRFLAERTGGTYSTLKVQPAELEDSGVYFCASSPPNGGLMTQYFGPGTRLLVL.

The J gene is TRBJ1-2, the V gene TRBV28; D not certain. The ends were cut back, 8 bases at V and 4 bases at J, with 23 bases in the middle. CDR3 length: 16 residues. Germline lookup yields CDR1 MDHEN and CDR2 SYDVKM. The CDR3: CASHWAGSATRYGYTF. The CDR3 region has the DNA TGTGCCAGCCATTGGGCAGGTAGCGCGACACGCTATGGCTACACCTTC.

This chain joins TRBV5-1 and TRBJ2-7, with TRBD2 as a possible D gene (6 bases). V was cut by 3 bases and J by 2 bases, with 27 bases left in between. The CDR3 consists of 19 residues. Germline V gene sequence: CDR1 SGHRS, CDR2 YFSETQ. The CDR3 sequence: CASSSPGLNVPVGAYEQYF. The CDR3 region has the DNA TGCGCCAGCAGCTCACCGGGACTTAACGTTCCGGTGGGGGCCTACGAGCAGTACTTC.

The CDR3 reads CASSGQGSGTGELFF. CDR3 nucleotide sequence: TGTGCCAGTAGTGGACAGGGTTCAGGCACCGGGGAGCTGTTTTTT. The chain is built from TRBV19 and TRBJ2-2; the match to TRBD1 covers 8 bases. The V gene's germline CDR1 is LNHDA and CDR2 SQIVND (reference sequence). With V trimmed by 5 bases and J by 4 bases, 6 bases remained unmatched. The CDR3 covers 15 residues.

The chain has TRBV5-1 and TRBJ2-3; D remains unclear. The CDR3 consists of 14 residues. CDR1 is SGHRS, CDR2 YFSETQ, per germline. Deletions cut 4 bases from V and 0 bases from J, with 9 bases between. The DNA of the CDR3 is TGCGCCAGCAGCCGCGGATCTAGCACAGATACGCAGTATTTT. Its protein product is CASSRGSSTDTQYF.

The chain combines TRBV7-2 with TRBJ1-2, with a possible D match to TRBD1 (5 bases). Germline values: CDR1 SGHTA, CDR2 FQGNSA. The CDR3 extends over 17 amino acids. V lost 5 bases and J lost 4, with 23 bases in between. CDR3 in amino acids: CASSLTMTRELGYGYTF. In DNA, the CDR3 is TGTGCCAGCAGCCTAACGATGACCAGGGAATTGGGCTATGGCTACACCTTC.

CDR3 nucleotides: TGTGCCAGCAGCCTACCACAGGGAAGAAGGGCCGGGGAGCTGTTTTTT. It codes for CASSLPQGRRAGELFF. The chain links TRBV7-2 to TRBJ2-2, with a tentative D call TRBD1 (6 bases). Trimming pared 5 bases from V and 6 bases from J, leaving 19 bases between. CDR1 and CDR2 (germline): SGHTA, FQGNSA. The CDR3 spans 16 residues.

This rearrangement joins TRBV6-5 to TRBJ2-6; tentative D call: TRBD2 (6 bases). Trimming cost V 6 bases and J 0 bases, with 9 bases left between them. The V gene's germline CDR1 is MNHEY and CDR2 SVGAGI. The CDR3 sequence is 15 residues long. This chain's CDR3 is CASRRDSSGANVLTF. For the CDR3, the DNA is TGTGCCAGCAGAAGGGACTCCTCTGGGGCCAACGTCCTGACTTTC.